This paragraph covers one TCR beta chain sequence. Sequenced by immunoSEQ multiplex PCR; TCRdb stores in-frame clones only, minus some. Here the sample spans millions of clones, around nine tenths being singletons. CDR1 is SEHNR and CDR2 is FQNEAQ in the germline V gene (reference sequence). The junction had 11 bases not matched to a gene; V was cut back by 8 bases and J by 10 bases. The CDR3 consists of 13 residues. The data were taken from a study of shared clonotypes between healthy human individuals. The sequence was obtained from a man younger than 35 in good health. The chain joins TRBV7-9 to TRBJ2-1; 7 bases are a match to TRBD1. What was sequenced was naive CD4+ T cells sorted from blood. Subset reported: CD45RA+ positively selected. The chain's CDR3 is CASPPEGAGEQFF. CDR3 sequence (DNA): TGTGCCAGCCCCCCAGAGGGGGCAGGAGAGCAGTTCTTC.